A selection of T cell receptor beta chains follows, all from one sample in a study of chemoradiotherapy in HPV16-positive cancers. Using immunoSEQ multiplex PCR, the repertoire was profiled, and TCRdb retains in-frame clones only, with some absent. The table records approximately 12,000 clones, 81% of them present only once. Collection took place from a patient who underwent chemoradiotherapy. Source of these receptors: a human donor with HPV-associated anogenital cancer. CDR3s include the opening cysteine and the closing phenylalanine or tryptophan. Each record gives: D gene, J gene, clone size, V gene, CDR3 DNA, CDR3 protein. The D gene is left open where the match is weak. Only part of the rows carry a size: once, few, many, or a class if the clone is expanded.

D: TRBD2
J: TRBJ2-3
size: .
V: TRBV7-3
DNA: TGTGCCAGCAGCTTAAGGCCTAGCGGGGGTTTAACAGATACGCAGTATTTT
CDR3: CASSLRPSGGLTDTQYF

D: .
J: TRBJ1-4
size: .
V: TRBV10-3
DNA: TGTGCCATCAGTGGGGACGGGTCGCCACGCGAAAAACTGTTTTTT
CDR3: CAISGDGSPREKLFF

D: .
J: TRBJ2-7
size: .
V: TRBV5-4
DNA: TGTGCCAGCAGCTCTTCTAGCGAGCGCTACGAGCAGTACTTC
CDR3: CASSSSSERYEQYF

D: TRBD2
J: TRBJ2-1
size: .
V: TRBV30
DNA: TGTGCCTGGAGTGCGGCTAGCGGCCCCTACAATGAGCAGTTCTTC
CDR3: CAWSAASGPYNEQFF

D: TRBD1
J: TRBJ1-6
size: .
V: TRBV4-3
DNA: TGCGCCAGCAGCCAAGAAGGGACAGTCTTTAATTCACCCCTCCACTTT
CDR3: CASSQEGTVFNSPLHF

D: TRBD1
J: TRBJ1-2
size: once
V: TRBV6-5
DNA: TGTGCCAGCCTGGTCACCCGCGGGACAGGGAGCGGCTACACCTTC
CDR3: CASLVTRGTGSGYTF

D: TRBD2
J: TRBJ2-5
size: .
V: TRBV27
DNA: TGTGCCAGCAGGACTAGCGGACGAGAGACCCAGTACTTC
CDR3: CASRTSGRETQYF

D: .
J: TRBJ1-2
size: .
V: TRBV5-1
DNA: TGCGCCAGCAGCTTGGCCCTCGGTCAGTCCTCAGGGGGCTACACCTTC
CDR3: CASSLALGQSSGGYTF

D: .
J: TRBJ1-2
size: .
V: TRBV14
DNA: TGTGCCAGCAGCCAAGACCCGGGGGGCTTCTATGGCTATACCTTC
CDR3: CASSQDPGGFYGYTF

D: .
J: TRBJ1-5
size: .
V: TRBV15
DNA: TGTGCCACCAGCAGAGTCGTGACAGGAGGTTATAGCAATCAGCCCCAGCATTTT
CDR3: CATSRVVTGGYSNQPQHF

D: TRBD2
J: TRBJ2-1
size: .
V: TRBV9
DNA: TGTGCCAGCAGCTCCCTGGTTAGCGGGGGGGCAGAGCAGTTCTTC
CDR3: CASSSLVSGGAEQFF

D: .
J: TRBJ1-5
size: .
V: TRBV18
DNA: TGTGCCAGCTCCCAGACGGGGCGAAATCAGCCCCAGCATTTT
CDR3: CASSQTGRNQPQHF

D: .
J: TRBJ1-1
size: .
V: TRBV5-1
DNA: TGCGCCAGCAGCTTCTGGGGCGGAGACGGTGAAGCTTTCTTT
CDR3: CASSFWGGDGEAFF

D: .
J: TRBJ1-3
size: .
V: TRBV15
DNA: TGTGCCACCAGCAGAGATTCAGGGTCTGGAAACACCATATATTTT
CDR3: CATSRDSGSGNTIYF

D: .
J: TRBJ2-7
size: .
V: TRBV4-2
DNA: TGTGCCAGCAGCCAAGATAGCTTGGACACCCCCTACGAGCAGTACTTC
CDR3: CASSQDSLDTPYEQYF

D: TRBD1
J: TRBJ1-1
size: .
V: TRBV11-1
DNA: TGTGCCAGCAGCCAATTGCAGGGGGGGACTGAAGCTTTCTTT
CDR3: CASSQLQGGTEAFF

D: TRBD1
J: TRBJ2-7
size: .
V: TRBV14
DNA: TGTGCCAGCAGCGCCCGACAGGGGACCTTCTACGAGCAGTACTTC
CDR3: CASSARQGTFYEQYF

D: .
J: TRBJ2-2
size: .
V: TRBV5-8
DNA: TGTGCCAGCAGCTTGGTCAGGGGAAACACCGGGGAGCTGTTTTTT
CDR3: CASSLVRGNTGELFF

D: .
J: TRBJ1-5
size: .
V: TRBV4-1
DNA: TGCGCCAGCAGCCAAGATTGGCAGGGTGGCAATCAGCCCCAGCATTTT
CDR3: CASSQDWQGGNQPQHF

D: .
J: TRBJ1-2
size: .
V: TRBV5-4
DNA: TGTGCCAGCAGCTTGAGGCGGGTCGACTATGGCTACACCTTC
CDR3: CASSLRRVDYGYTF

D: .
J: TRBJ2-3
size: .
V: TRBV5-1
DNA: TGCGCCAGCTCCCGGGCCCGGGACGGAGGCACAGATACGCAGTATTTT
CDR3: CASSRARDGGTDTQYF

D: TRBD1
J: TRBJ1-5
size: few
V: TRBV9
DNA: TGTGCCAGCAGCCAACGGGGGGACAGGAGTCAGCCCCAGCATTTT
CDR3: CASSQRGDRSQPQHF

D: .
J: TRBJ2-7
size: .
V: TRBV2
DNA: TGTGCCAGCAGTTCGCAGGGGCTCTCCTACGAGCAGTACTTC
CDR3: CASSSQGLSYEQYF

D: .
J: TRBJ2-7
size: once
V: TRBV6-6
DNA: TGTGCCAGCAGCCCCTCGGGTTCGGGGGACGAGCAGTACTTC
CDR3: CASSPSGSGDEQYF

D: .
J: TRBJ1-1
size: .
V: TRBV15
DNA: TGTGCCACCAGCAGAGATCGCCTTGTAGGGACTGAAGCTTTCTTT
CDR3: CATSRDRLVGTEAFF

D: .
J: TRBJ1-3
size: few
V: TRBV2
DNA: TGTGCCAGCATGAAAGATGGAAACACCATATATTTT
CDR3: CASMKDGNTIYF

D: .
J: TRBJ2-7
size: .
V: TRBV28
DNA: TGTGCCAGCAGTTTATGGGTGGGCAGGGGCTTCTACGAGCAGTACTTC
CDR3: CASSLWVGRGFYEQYF

D: .
J: TRBJ2-7
size: .
V: TRBV9
DNA: TGTGCCAGCAGCGTAGGTCTACAGGGAGGAAAGCAGTACTTC
CDR3: CASSVGLQGGKQYF

D: TRBD2
J: TRBJ2-1
size: .
V: TRBV4-1
DNA: TGCGCCAGCAGCCCCTCGACAGCGGGGGGCTCCTACAATGAGCAGTTCTTC
CDR3: CASSPSTAGGSYNEQFF

D: .
J: TRBJ2-5
size: once
V: TRBV4-1
DNA: TGCGCCAGCAGCCAAGTTTCAGGGATCGAGACCCAGTACTTC
CDR3: CASSQVSGIETQYF

D: .
J: TRBJ1-4
size: .
V: TRBV5-1
DNA: TGCGCCAGCAGCGTGAGGGCTAATCCAACTAATGAAAAACTGTTTTTT
CDR3: CASSVRANPTNEKLFF

D: TRBD1
J: TRBJ1-2
size: .
V: TRBV5-4
DNA: TGTGCCAGCAGCTTGATTAGGAGACAGGGGGCTAGCTACACCTTC
CDR3: CASSLIRRQGASYTF

D: TRBD1
J: TRBJ1-5
size: once
V: TRBV6-1
DNA: TGTGCCAGCACCTACCAGGGGGGATCTCAGCCCCAGCATTTT
CDR3: CASTYQGGSQPQHF

D: .
J: TRBJ2-7
size: .
V: TRBV7-8
DNA: TGTGCCAGCAGCTCGGGCTTGTGGGGGTTAATTCCCTACGAGCAGTACTTC
CDR3: CASSSGLWGLIPYEQYF

D: TRBD2
J: TRBJ2-1
size: .
V: TRBV30
DNA: TGTGCCTGGCGCCAGCGGGGACGCTACAATGAGCAGTTCTTC
CDR3: CAWRQRGRYNEQFF

D: .
J: TRBJ1-2
size: .
V: TRBV19
DNA: TGTGCCAGTGGCAGGGTATCCTATGGCTACACCTTC
CDR3: CASGRVSYGYTF

D: .
J: TRBJ1-2
size: .
V: TRBV6-1
DNA: TGTGCCAGCAGAGCCAACCCACAGGGTACCTATGGCTACACCTTC
CDR3: CASRANPQGTYGYTF

D: .
J: TRBJ2-7
size: .
V: TRBV5-1
DNA: TGCGCCAGCAGCTTGGGAGGGCGTCGCGAGCAGTACTTC
CDR3: CASSLGGRREQYF

D: .
J: TRBJ2-2
size: .
V: TRBV18
DNA: TGTGCCAGCCACGGAGTAAAACAGGGAAATACCGGGGAGCTGTTTTTT
CDR3: CASHGVKQGNTGELFF

D: .
J: TRBJ2-1
size: .
V: TRBV20-1
DNA: TGCAGTGCTACGGGGAATGAGCAGTTCTTC
CDR3: CSATGNEQFF

D: .
J: TRBJ2-3
size: .
V: TRBV5-1
DNA: TGCGCCAGCAGCTCTGCCGGGACTAGCACAGATACGCAGTATTTT
CDR3: CASSSAGTSTDTQYF

D: .
J: TRBJ1-5
size: .
V: TRBV19
DNA: TGTGCCAGTCGGGGGAGGGATATCCATCAGCCCCAGCATTTT
CDR3: CASRGRDIHQPQHF

D: .
J: TRBJ1-4
size: .
V: TRBV2
DNA: TGTGCCAGTGGGAGTTTAACAACTAATGAAAAACTGTTTTTT
CDR3: CASGSLTTNEKLFF

D: .
J: TRBJ1-1
size: .
V: TRBV6-5
DNA: TGTGCCAGCAGTTATAATTTTATGAACACTGAAGCTTTCTTT
CDR3: CASSYNFMNTEAFF

D: .
J: TRBJ1-4
size: few
V: TRBV6-4
DNA: TGTGCCAGCAGTGAAGGCTTGAATGAAAAACTGTTTTTT
CDR3: CASSEGLNEKLFF

D: .
J: TRBJ1-3
size: .
V: TRBV4-3
DNA: TGCGCCAGCAGCCAAGAATTATCGCAGGGATCTACGGGAAACACCATATATTTT
CDR3: CASSQELSQGSTGNTIYF